This T cell receptor (beta chain) appears in the sequencing data of a study of T cell clonotyping in hematopoietic cell transplantation. Study conclusions and caveats: No sorting was done, leaving CD4 and CD8 contributions mixed. At the given depth, recipient repertoires were over 95% de novo clonotypes. After transplant, recipient diversity fell while pathologically expanded clonotypes grew through day 180. Broader posttransplant TCR repertoire diversity was predicted by graft donor and pretransplant recipient Inverse Simpson Index values.

Germline CDR1 MNHNY, CDR2 SVGAGI (reference sequence). V gave up 5 bases and J gave up 0 bases, with 14 bases separating them. This CDR3 has 15 residues. The method was immunoSEQ multiplex PCR; TCRdb's version includes in-frame clones alone and lacks a portion of them. The data show fewer than 70,000 clones, approximately 94% seen once. Notes on this clone: Its antigen is unknown.

The chain employs TRBV6-6 and TRBJ2-7; D might be TRBD1 (5 bases). This clonotype was sampled from a man aged 45-65 years in good health. Some clones in this sample may be carry-over from other donors' samples. Specimen: peripheral blood mononuclear cells. This CDR3 is CASSPRQTSSYEQYF. CDR3 DNA: TGTGCCAGCAGTCCCCGACAGACCAGCTCCTACGAGCAGTACTTC.